This T cell receptor beta chain emerged from a study of shared clonotypes between healthy human individuals (dated by TCRdb to 2020 to 2022). In terms of the full investigation: The cohort included a few men and two women between 18 and 49 years of age. For each donor, three plates each were used for CD4 naive and CD4 memory, two plates were used for CD8 naive, and one plate was used for CD8 memory. The study deeply sequenced blood TCR repertoires of roughly five healthy adults to estimate repertoire size and the extent of clonotype sharing between individuals. To increase sequencing depth and limit assay-specific biases, TCR repertoire library preparation and sequencing were carried out by different laboratories using diverse techniques. Between about 0.85 and 9.5 billion PBMCs per donor were obtained by leukapheresis. On the study overall, not on this receptor specifically: Compared with non-shared clonotypes, the clonotypes found in all four sorted-subset donors had higher generation probabilities. Even with the large sequencing depth, rarefaction of the sorted-subset datasets indicated that sequencing was incomplete. Sharing across a few donors was observed for approximately 4.6% of naive CD4, 3.5% of naive CD8, 2% to 2.5% of memory CD4, and around 0.4% of memory CD8 clonotypes. The genetic and exposure-history diversity represented was limited by the small number of donors. Sampling was limited to blood, and TCR repertoires in tissue likely differ from TCR repertoires in blood. Naive subsets generally had larger estimated clonotype richness than memory subsets. Based on pairwise subsampling, the degree of clonotype sharing among donors was expected to be affected by sequencing depth.

The donors were healthy, HIV-negative adults who had no recently reported acute infections or vaccinations. All donors were Caucasian adults living in Nashville, Tennessee, USA. CD4+ T cells were enriched by magnetic negative selection; naive cells were then positively selected on CD45RA, and the negative fraction formed the memory subset. After blood collection by leukapheresis, PBMCs were isolated using Ficoll-Histopaque density gradient centrifugation and then cryopreserved in the vapor phase of liquid nitrogen. Analytical flow cytometry was used to check the purity and quantity of every magnetically sorted T cell population. Each sorted fraction had its genomic DNA isolated and then quantified by UV absorbance on a Nanodrop 2000c. In this sample, this clone turned up once. The target of this receptor is not known. One base away there is no much larger clone; base qualities are not given. Using the deep immunoSEQ assay, TCR CDR3 regions were amplified from genomic DNA by multiplex PCR. Extracted genomic DNA from each cell subset was distributed evenly across all wells of several immunoSEQ 96-well plates, and each plate was treated as a replicate. Each replicate PCR for sorted subsets received about 220 ng genomic DNA, equal to 30,000 or so T cell genomes. Purified libraries were measured with a Qubit 3.0 fluorometer, size-checked on a Bioanalyzer 2100, and measured again with the KAPA Library Quantification kit. Every immunoSEQ 96-well plate was sequenced on a dedicated single-read 150-cycle Illumina NextSeq 550 flow cell. From the authors' description of their analysis: Because the immunoSEQ output included only junctional sequences and no quality scores, the filtering could not be the same as the filtering used for full-length reads. Sequences were annotated with PyIR, a Python wrapper for IgBLAST v1.9, using IMGT germline references to assign V/J genes and CDR3. Reads with weak V/J assignments (E-value above 1e-6), missing CDR3, stop codons, out-of-frame junctions, or ambiguous translated residues were removed. V3J clonotypes were defined by identical inferred V gene, J gene, and CDR3 amino acid sequence. Percentage overlap between repertoires was computed as shared unique clonotypes divided by the size of the smaller repertoire. Repertoire richness was assessed with RTK rarefaction, the Chao1 estimator, and Recon v2.1 estimates of unobserved clonotypes. OLGA was used to compute generation probabilities for all TCRbeta clonotypes that the gDNA method yielded from a handful of donors. TCRdb took over this immuneACCESS table, retaining in-frame rearrangements with V and J assigned. Such tables are incomplete; in checked studies, under half of the missing clones stem from an unresolved V gene, and the remainder is unexplained. The DNA gave D and trimming, while V, J and clone size come from that table. This sample lists over a million clones; approximately 98.5% were detected once. The ten largest clonotypes hold approximately 0.4% of the sample.

There are 17 amino acids in the CDR3, from cysteine to phenylalanine inclusive. Only CDR3 DNA remains: 51 bases, in frame from the first base. V lost 3 bases and J lost 2 bases, and the count of bases not matched to a germline gene is 13. For CDR1 and CDR2, the germline V gene lists SGHRS and YFSETQ. Rearrangement joined TRBV5-1 to TRBJ2-7; 8 bases in the junction line up with TRBD1. This receptor was identified in a man aged 25 to 45 in good health. Sample: naive CD4+ T cells sorted from blood. The sample's cell subset or site, from its label and the paper: CD45RA+ positively selected. The CDR3 corresponds to CASSWPGGQVVPYEQYF. The DNA sequence is as follows: TGCGCCAGCAGCTGGCCCGGGGGACAGGTGGTACCCTACGAGCAGTACTTC.